This T cell receptor beta chain was sequenced during a study of blood T cell repertoires in COVID-19. For the study at large: Researchers got acute and convalescent COVID-19 samples from the United States, Italy and Spain. PBMCs, B-cell-depleted T cells, or T cells provided the cDNA or gDNA that made up the material.

Authors' data handling: Amplifying reference gene primers gave estimates of nucleated cell counts. Data came from immunoSEQ multiplex PCR; TCRdb stores just in-frame clones and leaves some out. V and J calls plus clone size are reproduced from that table; the DNA served to infer D and trimming. The sample holds 250,000 to 300,000 clones, roughly 86% seen once. Recruited during active infection, patients (from Seattle) were subsequently followed longitudinally. The source is a woman in her 30s with COVID-19, enrolled during active disease. The sequenced sample was peripheral blood.

CDR3 nucleotide sequence: TGTGCCAGCAGCTTTGGACAGGGGAATCAGCCCCAGCATTTT. Protein product: CASSFGQGNQPQHF. V is TRBV11-2 and J is TRBJ1-5; TRBD1 agrees at 9 bases. The CDR3 runs to 14 residues. J lost 4 bases, V lost 3 bases, and 1 base had no gene match. CDR1 and CDR2 from the germline V gene are SGHAT and FQNNGV.